This TCR beta chain was retrieved from a study of shared clonotypes between healthy human individuals. This table comes from immunoSEQ multiplex PCR, and its TCRdb copy is limited to in-frame clones, with some not included. The data contain 1.5 million to 2.5 million clones, less than 95% of them singletons. Cells designated naive CD8 were CD45RO-negative and were positively selected for CCR7, with terminally differentiated effector memory CD45RA+ cells excluded. The sample comprised naive CD8+ T cells sorted from blood. The sequence was obtained from a young man in good health.

The CDR3 reads CASSQTEPRTDTQYF. Here the CDR3 DNA reads TGCGCCAGCAGCCAGACAGAGCCCCGCACAGATACGCAGTATTTT. The gene calls are TRBV4-1 and TRBJ2-3, with D tentatively TRBD1 (5 bases). This CDR3 has 15 residues. V gave up 3 bases and J gave up 1 base, with 11 bases separating them. Germline lookup yields CDR1 MGHRA and CDR2 YSYEKL.